This T cell receptor beta chain comes out of a study of blood T cell repertoires in COVID-19. The wider study: COVID-19 samples from acute and convalescent phases originated in the United States, Italy and Spain. Nucleic acid was either cDNA or gDNA, and it came from T cells, B-cell-depleted T cells, or PBMCs.

Per the authors' pipeline: From reference gene primer amplification, estimates of nucleated cell counts were derived. Generated by immunoSEQ multiplex PCR, the TCRdb table keeps only in-frame clones and is missing some. D and trimming were read from the DNA, whereas the V and J calls and clone size are those reported in that table. Counted here are around 60,000 clones, roughly 84% occurring once; the ten biggest clones make up approximately 16%. Germline CDR1 SGHVS, CDR2 FNYEAQ. The ends lost 5 bases at V and 4 bases at J; junction bases unmatched: 9. CDR3 size: 16 residues. The TCR sequence derives from a man aged 55 to 70 with COVID-19, enrolled during active disease. The sequencing sample was made of peripheral blood. The chain has TRBV7-6 and TRBJ2-5; 11 bases match TRBD2. The CDR3 loop reads CASSRNSGRARETQYF. The DNA for the CDR3 is TGTGCCAGCAGCCGCAATAGCGGGAGGGCCAGAGAGACCCAGTACTTC.